This TCR beta chain originates from a study of immune cell composition in non-small cell lung cancer. Study results and limitations: Smoking pack-years did not significantly correlate with tumour TCR-beta clonality. Lung adenocarcinomas had lower top 10 clone scores and clonality than squamous tumours.

As to this clone: No antigen is known for it.

V was trimmed by 4 bases and J by 3 bases, leaving 21 bases between them. The CDR3 is 18 amino acids. The V gene's germline CDR1 is KGHSH and CDR2 LQKENI. Assay: immunoSEQ multiplex PCR; the TCRdb copy retains only in-frame clones and omits some. The table lists about 2,500 clones, roughly 78% of them singletons. This sequence was found in a human donor with non-small cell lung cancer. The chain has TRBV18 and TRBJ2-2; D perhaps matches TRBD1 (6 bases). Sequencing was carried out using lung tumor tissue. CDR3 sequence (DNA): TGTGCCAGCTCACTAACGCTCCTGACAGGTTTGGACACCGGGGAGCTGTTTTTT. Residues: CASSLTLLTGLDTGELFF.